A single sample gave rise to the 27 T cell receptor beta chains below, sequenced in a study of read filtering for tumor transcriptome and immune sequencing. From about 0.4 ug of RNA, a library with molecular barcoded alpha/delta and beta/gamma adaptors was made. TCRdb itself ran the reads through MiXCR, one entry per CDR3 protein. The sample holds over 35,000 distinct CDR3 sequences, roughly 13% seen once. The material sequenced was a population of CD138-negative cells sorted from bone marrow. The receptor source for this set is a donor at least 40 years old with multiple myeloma.

This clonotype qualifies as medium-sized. The rearrangement joins TRBV2 to TRBJ2-1; TRBD1 aligns across 10 bases. The germline V gene has CDR1 SNHLY and CDR2 FYNNEI. Trimming at V came to 7 bases and at J to 5 bases, leaving 5 bases not matched to a gene. This CDR3 comprises 14 residues. CDR3 in amino acids: CASTRQGANNEQFF. The DNA of the CDR3 is TGTGCCAGCACCCGACAGGGGGCAAACAATGAGCAGTTCTTC. The complete variable domain, with remaining parts taken from reference TRBV2 and TRBJ2-1, reads EPEVTQTPSHQVTQMGQEVILRCVPISNHLYFYWYRQILGQKVEFLVSFYNNEISEKSEIFDDQFSVERPDGSNFTLKIRSTKLEDSAMYFCASTRQGANNEQFFGPGTRLTVL.

The chain is built from TRBV20-1 and TRBJ2-7; the D is unclear. The CDR3 contains 13 residues. Per germline, CDR1 DFQATT and CDR2 SNEGSKA (reference sequence). V was cut by 6 bases and J by 3 bases, with 15 bases left in between. The CDR3 sequence: CSASSAADYEQYF. In DNA, the CDR3 is TGCAGTGCCAGCAGTGCCGCAGACTACGAGCAGTACTTC.

This clonotype was observed a handful of times. V gene TRBV19 combines with J gene TRBJ2-6; D is unclear. Germline loops: CDR1 LNHDA, CDR2 SQIVND (reference sequence). V dropped 3 bases and J dropped 2 bases, with 8 bases sitting between them. CDR3 size: 15 residues. The CDR3 protein is CASSIQITGANVLTF. The CDR3 DNA reads as TGTGCCAGTAGTATTCAGATTACTGGGGCCAACGTCCTGACTTTC.

This clonotype was counted ten times or more. The chain carries TRBV29-1 and TRBJ2-3, with 7 positions matching TRBD1. The germline V gene has CDR1 SQVTM and CDR2 ANQGSEA. This CDR3 region has 15 residues. After removal of 3 bases from V and 0 bases from J, the junction contained 6 bases not matched to a gene. The CDR3 loop reads CSVEDRPPSTDTQYF. The CDR3 DNA reads TGCAGCGTTGAGGACAGGCCCCCTAGCACAGATACGCAGTATTTT.

This clonotype was recorded many times. The chain has TRBV6-5 and TRBJ1-1; a weak D match, TRBD1 (5 bases). The CDR3 runs 14 residues. CDR1 and CDR2 from the germline V gene are MNHEY and SVGAGI. V lost 4 bases and J lost 2, with 11 bases in between. The CDR3 sequence is CASSSGRVNTEAFF. The DNA of the CDR3 is TGTGCCAGCAGTTCCGGCAGGGTTAACACTGAAGCTTTCTTT.

This clonotype was recorded many times. The gene calls are TRBV6-6 and TRBJ1-1; D not certain. Germline CDR1 and CDR2: MNHNY and SVGAGI (reference sequence). The CDR3 runs to 14 residues. V was cut by 0 bases and J by 0 bases, with 5 bases left in between. The CDR3 reads CASSYSPMNTEAFF. The CDR3 bases are TGTGCCAGCAGTTACTCCCCCATGAACACTGAAGCTTTCTTT.

This clonotype has ten or more counts. The CDR3 region is CATSDPYSSGAHYTGELFF. The CDR3 DNA reads TGTGCCACCAGTGACCCATATAGTAGCGGAGCTCACTACACCGGGGAGCTGTTTTTT. The rearrangement links TRBV24-1 to TRBJ2-2; tentative D call: TRBD2 (6 bases). Germline V gene lookup returns CDR1 KGHDR and CDR2 SFDVKD. The CDR3 length is 19 residues. Between the trimmed V and J ends, which lost 4 bases and 3 bases, there was a span of 23 bases.

At least ten counts were recorded for this clonotype. The chain combines TRBV9 with TRBJ2-1, with 8 bases aligning to TRBD2. The CDR3 loop spans 15 amino acids. From germline, CDR1 is SGDLS and CDR2 YYNGEE. The junction had 11 bases not matched to a gene; V was cut back by 4 bases and J by 8 bases. The CDR3: CASSKRAGDLDEQFF. DNA of the CDR3: TGTGCCAGCAGCAAGAGAGCGGGAGATCTGGATGAGCAGTTCTTC.

This clonotype was counted ten times or more. The rearrangement joins TRBV14 to TRBJ2-7; D is possibly TRBD2 (6 bases). This CDR3 contains 15 residues. The V end was cut by 1 base, the J end by 2 bases, with 12 bases between. Germline V gene data show CDR1 as SGHDN and CDR2 as FVKESK. The CDR3 loop reads CASSQVTSSAYEQYF. For the CDR3, the DNA is TGTGCCAGCAGCCAAGTGACTAGTTCCGCCTACGAGCAGTACTTC.

This clonotype was recorded many times. This sequence joins TRBV5-5 and TRBJ2-1; D gene ambiguous. V shed 2 bases and J shed 7 bases, with 7 bases lying between them. This CDR3 spans 12 amino acids. Germline V gene sequence: CDR1 SGHKS, CDR2 YYEKEE (reference sequence). The CDR3: CASSFKENEQFF. As DNA, the CDR3 is TGTGCCAGCAGCTTCAAGGAGAATGAGCAGTTCTTC.

In this sample, this clonotype turned up many times. This chain connects TRBV5-1 to TRBJ2-1, with D maybe TRBD2 (5 bases). Trimming took 5 bases from V and 1 from J, leaving 13 bases between them. The CDR3 extends over 15 amino acids. Germline lookup yields CDR1 SGHRS and CDR2 YFSETQ. The CDR3 sequence: CASRLSGTSYNEQFF. CDR3 sequence (DNA): TGCGCCAGCAGATTAAGCGGTACATCCTACAATGAGCAGTTCTTC.

This clonotype has at least ten counts. The chain joins TRBV7-9 to TRBJ2-7; 7 positions match TRBD2. V was clipped by 1 base and J by 1 base; unmatched bases: 4. Per germline, CDR1 SEHNR and CDR2 FQNEAQ (reference sequence). The CDR3 spans 15 residues. CDR3 in amino acids: CASSLEAGLSYEQYF. The CDR3 bases are TGTGCCAGCAGCTTAGAAGCGGGGTTATCCTACGAGCAGTACTTC.

This clonotype was observed many times. The genes are TRBV20-1 and TRBJ2-4; D is unclear. The CDR3 is 14 residues long. Trimming cost V 6 bases and J 0 bases, with 12 bases left between them. CDR1 is DFQATT, CDR2 SNEGSKA, per germline (reference sequence). The CDR3 DNA sequence: TGCAGTGCAAACAAGGACCTAGCCAAAAACATTCAGTACTTC. Its translation: CSANKDLAKNIQYF.

This chain joins TRBV29-1 and TRBJ1-1; D uncertain. This CDR3 spans 13 amino acids. CDR1 is SQVTM, CDR2 ANQGSEA, per germline. CDR3 sequence: CRVQVLGNTEAFF. For the CDR3, the DNA is TGCAGAGTCCAGGTTCTGGGGAACACTGAAGCTTTCTTT.

At least ten counts were recorded for this clonotype. The chain has TRBV28 and TRBJ1-6; D is uncertain. V was clipped by 7 bases and J by 11 bases, with 6 bases between them. The CDR3 extends over 10 amino acids. Germline V gives CDR1 MDHEN, CDR2 SYDVKM. This chain's CDR3 is CASTGPPLHF. The CDR3 nucleotides read TGTGCCAGCACCGGTCCACCCCTCCACTTT.

In regard to this clonotype: This likely came from a read error, as a far larger clone is one base away. The chain links TRBV7-2 to TRBJ2-1, with D perhaps TRBD1 (6 bases). The CDR3 consists of 13 residues. Germline CDR1 and CDR2: SGHTA and FQGNSA. CDR3 sequence reads: CAISGQLNNEQLF. The DNA of the CDR3 is TGTGCCATATCCGGACAGTTAAACAATGAGCAGCTCTTC. The whole variable domain, filled in from reference TRBV7-2 and TRBJ2-1, reads GAGVSQSPSNKVTEKGKDVELRCDPISGHTALYWYRQSLGQGLEFLIYFQGNSAPDKSGLPSDRFSAERTGGSVSTLTIQRTQQEDSAVYLCAISGQLNNEQLFGPGTRLTVL.

On this clonotype: A much larger clonotype is one base distant, so this may be a read error. The chain couples TRBV6-1 to TRBJ2-5, with 10 bases aligning to TRBD1. J gave up 7 bases and V 5 bases, and 4 bases lay outside the gene matches. The CDR3 covers 13 residues. The germline CDR1 and CDR2 sequences are MNHNS and SASEGT. CDR3 sequence: CASSTGQGTTQYF. The CDR3 region has the DNA TGTGCCAGCAGTACGGGACAGGGGACGACCCAGTACTTC.

The V and J genes are TRBV6-2 or TRBV6-3 and TRBJ2-5; D gene uncertain. Trimming took 4 bases from V and 7 from J, leaving 7 bases between them. The CDR3 is made up of 11 amino acids. The germline V gene has CDR1 MNHEY and CDR2 SVGEGT. The CDR3 region is CASSSKVTQYF. The CDR3 nucleotides read TGTGCCAGCAGTTCGAAGGTGACCCAGTACTTC.

There are many counts of this clonotype. The genes are TRBV11-2 and TRBJ2-1, with D tentatively TRBD1 or TRBD2 (6 bases each). CDR3 length: 12 amino acids. Germline CDR1 and CDR2: SGHAT and FQNNGV. Deletions cut 10 bases from V and 6 bases from J, with 13 bases between. CDR3 amino acids: CATEGGGNEQFF. The CDR3 nucleotides are TGTGCCACCGAGGGGGGTGGCAATGAGCAGTTCTTC.

This clonotype was observed at least ten times. The rearrangement links TRBV7-8 to TRBJ1-1; D uncertain. Germline CDR1 is SGHVS and CDR2 is FQNEAQ. The germline V and J ends were trimmed by 5 bases and 1 base, with 8 bases remaining between them. This CDR3 has 13 residues. CDR3 sequence: CASSTTANTEAFF. CDR3 in DNA: TGTGCCAGCAGCACCACCGCGAACACTGAAGCTTTCTTT.

This clonotype has ten or more counts. The chain employs TRBV6-5 and TRBJ2-7; 7 bases align to TRBD1. Germline-derived CDR1 and CDR2 are MNHEY and SVGAGI. The CDR3 totals 13 residues. V gave up 2 bases and J gave up 6 bases; unmatched junction bases: 4. The CDR3 DNA follows: TGTGCCAGCAGTTACATACAGGGGTCCGAGCAGTACTTC. It specifies CASSYIQGSEQYF.

Details on this clonotype: It may be a read error: a sequence one base away is much more abundant. V usage is TRBV28 and J usage is TRBJ2-7; tentative D call: TRBD2 (6 bases). Germline CDR1 is MDHEN and CDR2 is SYDVKM. The CDR3 is 17 amino acids. Here the CDR3 reads CASTSGKGVAVAYGQYF. DNA of the CDR3: TGTGCCAGCACCTCGGGGAAAGGAGTAGCGGTTGCCTACGGGCAGTACTTC.

This clonotype came up many times. The chain joins TRBV5-1 to TRBJ2-3; 15 bases are shared with TRBD2. Germline CDR1 is SGHRS and CDR2 is YFSETQ. Trimming removed 4 bases from V and 3 bases from J; junction bases left unmatched: 6. The CDR3 loop spans 17 amino acids. The CDR3, as DNA: TGCGCCAGCAGCCCGGGACTAGCGGGAGGATGGACAGATACGCAGTATTTT. Translated: CASSPGLAGGWTDTQYF. The full variable domain, with the rest looked up from reference TRBV5-1 and TRBJ2-3, is KAGVTQTPRYLIKTRGQQVTLSCSPISGHRSVSWYQQTPGQGLQFLFEYFSETQRNKGNFPGRFSGRQFSNSRSEMNVSTLELGDSALYLCASSPGLAGGWTDTQYFGPGTRLTVL.

With regard to this clonotype: A much larger clonotype is one base distant, so this may be a read error. The chain has TRBV7-9 and TRBJ2-7; D is unresolved. The CDR3 is 17 residues long. The germline CDR1 and CDR2 sequences are SEHNR and FQNEAQ (reference sequence). V was shortened by 5 bases and J by 1 base, with 21 bases between the two germline ends. CDR3 sequence (DNA): TGTGCCAGCAGCCCTAGGTGGGCAGCTAATCCTTCCTACGAGCAGTACTTC. It yields the protein CASSPRWAANPSYEQYF.

Within the sample, this clonotype is medium-sized (0.01 to 0.1%). The chain carries TRBV9 and TRBJ2-1; TRBD2 aligns across 9 bases. Trimming cost V 5 bases and J 4 bases; bases outside gene matches: 7. Per germline, CDR1 SGDLS and CDR2 YYNGEE. The CDR3 sequence is 15 residues long. Here the CDR3 reads CASSLDLAGYNEQFF. Written as DNA, the CDR3 is TGTGCCAGCAGTCTAGATCTAGCGGGATACAATGAGCAGTTCTTC. Based on the CDR3 plus reference TRBV9 and TRBJ2-1, the full variable domain is DSGVTQTPKHLITATGQRVTLRCSPRSGDLSVYWYQQSLDQGLQFLIQYYNGEERAKGNILERFSAQQFPDLHSELNLSSLELGDSALYFCASSLDLAGYNEQFFGPGTRLTVL.

On this clonotype itself: Because it lacks the conserved phenylalanine or tryptophan at the end, this CDR3 is likely a read error. The DNA is left out, because the CDR3 cannot be placed on it with certainty; the CDR3 is given as TCRdb lists it. The chain employs TRBV24-1 and TRBJ2-1; the table's D call of TRBD1 was not tested on the DNA. Per germline, CDR1 KGHDR and CDR2 SFDVKD. The CDR3 is made up of 12 amino acids, end residues included. The CDR3 region is CATSSGGGDPLY.

This clonotype was seen a few times. The chain recombines TRBV4-3 with TRBJ1-1, with TRBD1 matching 10 bases. Germline assignment: CDR1 LGHNA and CDR2 YSLEER. V gave up 0 bases and J gave up 4 bases; unmatched junction bases: 5. There are 16 residues in the CDR3. CDR3 DNA sequence: TGCGCCAGCAGCCAAGATGGGGACAGGGGAGGCACTGAAGCTTTCTTT. Protein product: CASSQDGDRGGTEAFF.